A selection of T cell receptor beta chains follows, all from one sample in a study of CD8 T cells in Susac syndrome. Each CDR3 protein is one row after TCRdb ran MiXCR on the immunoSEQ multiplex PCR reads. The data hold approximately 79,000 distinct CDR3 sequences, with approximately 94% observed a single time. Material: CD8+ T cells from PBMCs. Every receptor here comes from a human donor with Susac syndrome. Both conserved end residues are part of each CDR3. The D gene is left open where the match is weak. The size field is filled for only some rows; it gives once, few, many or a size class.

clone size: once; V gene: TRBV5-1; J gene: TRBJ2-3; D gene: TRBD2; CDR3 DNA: TGCGCCAGCAGCTTGACTAGCGGGGGGGAATGGGATACGCAGTATTTT; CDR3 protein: CASSLTSGGEWDTQYF
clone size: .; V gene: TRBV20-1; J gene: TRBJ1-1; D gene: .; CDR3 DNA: TGCAGTGCTCGACGTGGGGGCTACACTGAAGCTTTCTTT; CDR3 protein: CSARRGGYTEAFF
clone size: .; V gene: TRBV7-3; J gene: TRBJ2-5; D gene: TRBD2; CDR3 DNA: TGTGCCAGCAGCTCGGGACTAGAGGGGACCCAGTACTTC; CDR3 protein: CASSSGLEGTQYF
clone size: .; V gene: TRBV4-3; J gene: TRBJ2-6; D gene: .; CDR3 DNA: TGCGCCAGCAGCCAAGATATGGAGTCTGGGGCCAACGTCCTGACTTTC; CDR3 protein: CASSQDMESGANVLTF
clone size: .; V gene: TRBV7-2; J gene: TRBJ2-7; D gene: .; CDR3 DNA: TGTGCCAGCAGCTCCTTCGACGGTTACGAGCAGTACTTC; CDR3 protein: CASSSFDGYEQYF
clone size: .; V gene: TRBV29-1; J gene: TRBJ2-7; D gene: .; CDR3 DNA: TGCAGCGTTGAAGGGAGATCTCGCTACGAGCAGTACTTC; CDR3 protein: CSVEGRSRYEQYF
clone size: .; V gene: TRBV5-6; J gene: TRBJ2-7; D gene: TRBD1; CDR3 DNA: TGTGCCAGCAGCTTCGGGACAGGGGCCTACGAGCAGTACTTC; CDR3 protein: CASSFGTGAYEQYF
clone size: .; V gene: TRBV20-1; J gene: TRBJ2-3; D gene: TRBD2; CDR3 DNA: TGCAGTGCTAGCTGGGAACTAGCGGGCACCTCAGATACGCAGTATTTT; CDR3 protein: CSASWELAGTSDTQYF
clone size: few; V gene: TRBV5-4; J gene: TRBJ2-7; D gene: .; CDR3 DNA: TGTGCCAGCTCACCGGACGGCTCCTACGAGCAGTACTTC; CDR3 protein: CASSPDGSYEQYF
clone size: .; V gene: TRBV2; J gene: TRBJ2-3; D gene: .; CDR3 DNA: TGTGCCAGCAGCCCCGGGGCAGATACGCAGTATTTT; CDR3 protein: CASSPGADTQYF
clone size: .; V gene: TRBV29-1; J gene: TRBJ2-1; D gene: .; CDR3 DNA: TGCAGCGTCCCCTTCTACAATGAGCAGTTCTTC; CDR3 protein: CSVPFYNEQFF
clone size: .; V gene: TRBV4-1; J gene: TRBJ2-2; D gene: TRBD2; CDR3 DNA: TGCGCCAGCAGCCAAGAGAGCGGGGGGGCTATCGGGGAGCTGTTTTTT; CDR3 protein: CASSQESGGAIGELFF
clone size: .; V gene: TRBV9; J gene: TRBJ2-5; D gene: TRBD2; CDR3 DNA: TGTGCCAGCAGCGTAGAGGGCAGCGGGGGGTACCAAGAGACCCAGTACTTC; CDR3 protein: CASSVEGSGGYQETQYF
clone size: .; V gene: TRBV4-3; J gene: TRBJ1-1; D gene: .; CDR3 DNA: TGCGCCAGCAGCCAAGATGTTTCCACTGAAGCTTTCTTT; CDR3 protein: CASSQDVSTEAFF
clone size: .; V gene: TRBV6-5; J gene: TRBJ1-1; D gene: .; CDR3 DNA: TGTGCCAGCAGTCGAGACAGGTTAAACACTGAAGCTTTCTTT; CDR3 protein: CASSRDRLNTEAFF
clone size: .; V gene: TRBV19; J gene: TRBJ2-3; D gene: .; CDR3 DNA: TGTGCCAGTAGCAACCAGGGTGGCCCTAGCACAGATACGCAGTATTTT; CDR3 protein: CASSNQGGPSTDTQYF
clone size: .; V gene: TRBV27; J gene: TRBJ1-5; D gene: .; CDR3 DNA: TGTGCCAGCAGGGGGCCCAATCAGCCCCAGCATTTT; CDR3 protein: CASRGPNQPQHF
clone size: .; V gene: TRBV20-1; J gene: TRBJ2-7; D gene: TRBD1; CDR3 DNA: TGCAGTGCTGGGGGACAGCAGTACGAGCAGTACTTC; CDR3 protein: CSAGGQQYEQYF
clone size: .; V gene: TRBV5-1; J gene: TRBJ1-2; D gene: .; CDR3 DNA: TGCGCCAGCAGCTTGGACAGGGTAGACTATGGCTACACCTTC; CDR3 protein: CASSLDRVDYGYTF
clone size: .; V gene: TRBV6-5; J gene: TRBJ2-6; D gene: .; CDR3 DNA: TGTGCCAGCAGTTACTTGGGGGGCCGTGGGGTAAGCTCTGGGGCCAACGTCCTGACTTTC; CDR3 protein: CASSYLGGRGVSSGANVLTF
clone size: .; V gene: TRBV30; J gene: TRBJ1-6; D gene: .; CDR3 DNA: TGTGCCTGGAGTAAGGACATCTCCTATAATTCACCCCTCCACTTT; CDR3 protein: CAWSKDISYNSPLHF
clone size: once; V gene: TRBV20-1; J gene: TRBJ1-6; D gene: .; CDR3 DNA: TGCAGTGCTAGAGATATGCCCGGGGTTAATAATTCACCCCTCCACTTT; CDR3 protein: CSARDMPGVNNSPLHF
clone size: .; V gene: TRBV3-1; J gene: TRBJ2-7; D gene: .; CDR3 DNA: TGTGCCAGCAGCCAAGCTTCCAACCCATTTGGCGGGCCTTCCTACGAGCAGTACTTC; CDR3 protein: CASSQASNPFGGPSYEQYF
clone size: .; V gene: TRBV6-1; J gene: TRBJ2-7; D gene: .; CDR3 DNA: TGTGCCAGCAGGGGGACAATCGGCGAGCAGTACTTC; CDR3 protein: CASRGTIGEQYF
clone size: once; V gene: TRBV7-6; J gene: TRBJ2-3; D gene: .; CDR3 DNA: TGTGCCAGCAGCTTATTGGACGGACTCACAGATACGCAGTATTTT; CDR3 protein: CASSLLDGLTDTQYF
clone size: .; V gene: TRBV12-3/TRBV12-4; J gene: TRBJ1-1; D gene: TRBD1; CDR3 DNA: TGTGCCAGCACAGCGGGACAGGCCTCTCTTGAAGCTTTCTTT; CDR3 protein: CASTAGQASLEAFF
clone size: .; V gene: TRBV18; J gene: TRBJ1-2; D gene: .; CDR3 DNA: TGTGCCAGCTCACCAGGGCTACAGCAAGACTATGGCTACACCTTC; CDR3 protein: CASSPGLQQDYGYTF
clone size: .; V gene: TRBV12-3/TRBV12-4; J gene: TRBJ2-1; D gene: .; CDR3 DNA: TGTGCCAGCAGTTTGAGTGGGCTAGGCCATGAGCAGTTCTTC; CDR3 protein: CASSLSGLGHEQFF
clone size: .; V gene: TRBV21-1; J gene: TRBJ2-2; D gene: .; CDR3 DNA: TGTGCCAGCAGCATCGGGGCTAGCGGGAGTTTTTCCGGGGAGCTGTTTTTT; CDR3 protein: CASSIGASGSFSGELFF
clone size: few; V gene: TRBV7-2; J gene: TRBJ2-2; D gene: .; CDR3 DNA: TGTGCTAGCAGCTTAGGCGGGGGCGGCACCGGGGAGCTGTTTTTT; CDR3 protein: CASSLGGGGTGELFF
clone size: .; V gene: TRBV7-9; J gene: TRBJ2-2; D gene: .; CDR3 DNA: TGTGCCAGCAGCTTAACTAAGGGGAACACCGGGGAGCTGTTTTTT; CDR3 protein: CASSLTKGNTGELFF
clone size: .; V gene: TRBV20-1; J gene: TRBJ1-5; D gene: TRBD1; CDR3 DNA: TGCAGTGCTAGGGGGACAGGGGGCCAGCCCCAGCATTTT; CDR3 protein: CSARGTGGQPQHF
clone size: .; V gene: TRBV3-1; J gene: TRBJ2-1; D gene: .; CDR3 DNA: TGTGCCAGCAGCCAAGATCAAAACTCCTACCGCAATGAGCAGTTCTTC; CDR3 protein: CASSQDQNSYRNEQFF
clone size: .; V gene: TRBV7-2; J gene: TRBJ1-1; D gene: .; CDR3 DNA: TGTGCCAGCAGCTTAGATGTGGGCACGAACACTGAAGCTTTCTTT; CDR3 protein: CASSLDVGTNTEAFF
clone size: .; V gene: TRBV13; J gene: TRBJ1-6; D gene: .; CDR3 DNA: TGTGCCAGCAGCTCCCGAGGAGCCTATAATTCACCCCTCCACTTT; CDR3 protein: CASSSRGAYNSPLHF
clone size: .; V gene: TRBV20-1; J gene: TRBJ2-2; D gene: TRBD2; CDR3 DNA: TGCAGTGCGAGCGGGAGCACCGGGGAGCTGTTTTTT; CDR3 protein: CSASGSTGELFF
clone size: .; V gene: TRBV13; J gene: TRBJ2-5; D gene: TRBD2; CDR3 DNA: TGTGCCAGCAGCTTGGTGGGTAGCGGGGACCTCCAAGAGACCCAGTACTTC; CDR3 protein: CASSLVGSGDLQETQYF
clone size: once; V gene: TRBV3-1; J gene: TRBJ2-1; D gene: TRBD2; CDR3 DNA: TGTGCCAGCAGGCCCCCCCTTGGGACTAGGAATGAGCAGTTCTTC; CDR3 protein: CASRPPLGTRNEQFF
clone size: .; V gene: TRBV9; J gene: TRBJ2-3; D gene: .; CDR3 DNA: TGTGCCAGCAGCGGGGGGGCAGGAGAGGATACGCAGTATTTT; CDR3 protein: CASSGGAGEDTQYF
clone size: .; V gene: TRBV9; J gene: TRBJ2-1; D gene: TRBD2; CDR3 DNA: TGTGCCAGCTCCCCCCGGGGAGCGGGAGGGAGTGAGCAGTTCTTC; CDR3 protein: CASSPRGAGGSEQFF
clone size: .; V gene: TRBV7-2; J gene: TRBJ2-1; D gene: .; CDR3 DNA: TGTGCCAGCAGCTTATACGACATCCCCGGGAATGAGCAGTTCTTC; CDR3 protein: CASSLYDIPGNEQFF
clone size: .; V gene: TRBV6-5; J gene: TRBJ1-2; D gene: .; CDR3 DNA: TGTGCCAGCAGTTACTCGATTGCCAGGGCACAGGGCTACACCTTC; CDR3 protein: CASSYSIARAQGYTF
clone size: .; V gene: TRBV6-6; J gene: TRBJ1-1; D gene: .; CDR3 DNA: TGTGCCACCGGCGAGGTCCCGGGGGCAACTTTCTTT; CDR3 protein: CATGEVPGATFF
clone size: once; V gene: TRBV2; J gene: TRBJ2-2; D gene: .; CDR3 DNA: TGTGCCAGCAAATGGTCACAGAACACCGGGGAGCTGTTTTTT; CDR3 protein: CASKWSQNTGELFF
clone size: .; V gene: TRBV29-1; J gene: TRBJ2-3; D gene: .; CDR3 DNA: TGCAGCGGTCAACCCCCGGGCGCAGATACGCAGTATTTT; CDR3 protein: CSGQPPGADTQYF
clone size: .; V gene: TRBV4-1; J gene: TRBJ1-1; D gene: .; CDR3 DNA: TGCGCCAGCAGCCAGGTCCGTACGGGGGGCACTGAAGCTTTCTTT; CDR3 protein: CASSQVRTGGTEAFF